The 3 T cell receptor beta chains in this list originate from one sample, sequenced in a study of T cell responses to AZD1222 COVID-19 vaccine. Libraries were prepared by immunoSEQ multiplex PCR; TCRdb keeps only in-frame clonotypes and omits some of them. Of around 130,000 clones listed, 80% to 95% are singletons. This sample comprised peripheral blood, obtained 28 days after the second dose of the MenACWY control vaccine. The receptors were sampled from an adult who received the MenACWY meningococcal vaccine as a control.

The CDR3 region is CASSGRQGGGLSGANVLTF. Written as DNA, the CDR3 is TGTGCCAGCAGTGGTCGACAGGGAGGGGGCCTCTCTGGGGCCAACGTCCTGACTTTC. The chain combines TRBV6-1 with TRBJ2-6; D possibly matches TRBD1 or TRBD2 (7 bases each). Germline V gene lookup returns CDR1 MNHNS and CDR2 SASEGT. Trimming took 4 bases from V and 0 from J, leaving 19 bases between them. This CDR3 has 19 residues.

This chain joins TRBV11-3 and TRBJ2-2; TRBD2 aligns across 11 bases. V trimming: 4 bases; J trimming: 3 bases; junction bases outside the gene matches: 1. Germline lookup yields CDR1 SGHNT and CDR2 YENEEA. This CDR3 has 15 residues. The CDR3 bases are TGTGCCAGCAGCTCACTAGCGGGGGACACCGGGGAGCTGTTTTTT. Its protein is CASSSLAGDTGELFF.

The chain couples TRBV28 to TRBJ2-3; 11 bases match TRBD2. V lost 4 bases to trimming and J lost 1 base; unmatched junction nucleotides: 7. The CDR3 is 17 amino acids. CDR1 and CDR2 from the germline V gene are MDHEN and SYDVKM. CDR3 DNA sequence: TGTGCCAGCAGTTCCATCCCTAGCGGGAGGCGCACAGATACGCAGTATTTT. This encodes CASSSIPSGRRTDTQYF.